The 29 T cell receptor beta chains listed next were all sequenced from one sample in a study of blood T cell repertoires in COVID-19. Clones were sequenced by immunoSEQ multiplex PCR, and TCRdb holds only the in-frame ones, with some missing. Among roughly 200,000 clones listed, approximately 85% were seen once. The sequenced material came from PBMCs or T cells enriched from blood (not recorded which). These receptors came from a man aged 35 to 55 who had recovered from COVID-19.

The gene calls are TRBV28 and TRBJ2-1; TRBD2 is a possible D gene (6 bases). Deletions cut 7 bases from V and 0 bases from J, with 13 bases between. CDR1 MDHEN and CDR2 SYDVKM come from the germline V gene. The CDR3 has 15 residues. The CDR3 spells CASNPGGSSYNEQFF. For the CDR3, the DNA is TGTGCCAGCAACCCTGGGGGGAGCTCCTACAATGAGCAGTTCTTC. The variable domain in full, completed from reference TRBV28 and TRBJ2-1, reads DVKVTQSSRYLVKRTGEKVFLECVQDMDHENMFWYRQDPGLGLRLIYFSYDVKMKEKGDIPEGYSVSREKKERFSLILESASTNQTSMYLCASNPGGSSYNEQFFGPGTRLTVL.

A single count supports this clone. The chain couples TRBV5-4 to TRBJ2-3, with 7 bases lining up with TRBD2. The V gene end was trimmed by 1 base and the J gene end by 2 bases; junction bases not matched to a gene: 4. The germline CDR1 and CDR2 sequences are SGHNT and YYREEE (reference sequence). The CDR3 loop spans 15 amino acids. The CDR3 is CASSLWTRPTDTQYF. The CDR3 coding sequence is TGTGCCAGCAGCTTGTGGACTAGGCCCACAGATACGCAGTATTTT. The whole variable domain, remainder taken from reference TRBV5-4 and TRBJ2-3, is ETGVTQSPTHLIKTRGQQVTLRCSSQSGHNTVSWYQQALGQGPQFIFQYYREEENGRGNFPPRFSGLQFPNYSSELNVNALELDDSALYLCASSLWTRPTDTQYFGPGTRLTVL.

The chain joins TRBV7-9 to TRBJ2-3; TRBD2 agrees at 7 bases. Germline CDR1 and CDR2: SEHNR and FQNEAQ (reference sequence). The V and J ends lost 0 bases and 4 bases, in that order; junction bases with no gene match: 1. CDR3 size: 14 residues. The CDR3 region is CASSLAGRADTQYF. DNA for the CDR3: TGTGCCAGCAGCTTAGCGGGGAGGGCAGATACGCAGTATTTT.

The V and J genes are TRBV30 and TRBJ2-7; D perhaps matches TRBD1 (6 bases). Germline CDR1 reads GTSNPN; CDR2 reads SVGIG (reference sequence). The CDR3 is 13 amino acids. V lost 4 bases to trimming and J lost 4 bases, with 14 bases between them. The CDR3, as DNA: TGTGCCTGGAAAAACAGGGAATCGTACGAGCAGTACTTC. Amino acid sequence: CAWKNRESYEQYF. Full variable domain (outside the CDR3, taken from reference TRBV30 and TRBJ2-7): SQTIHQWPATLVQPVGSPLSLECTVEGTSNPNLYWYRQAAGRGLQLLFYSVGIGQISSEVPQNLSASRPQDRQFILSSKKLLLSDSGFYLCAWKNRESYEQYFGPGTRLTVT.

The chain joins TRBV9 to TRBJ2-6; 10 positions match TRBD1. The CDR3 covers 18 residues. The V and J ends lost 3 bases and 2 bases, in that order; junction bases with no gene match: 8. CDR1 and CDR2 (germline): SGDLS, YYNGEE. The CDR3 nucleotides read TGTGCCAGCAGCGCCGACAGGGGGCGCTTCACTGGGGCCAACGTCCTGACTTTC. The encoded protein is CASSADRGRFTGANVLTF.

The chain combines TRBV19 with TRBJ2-1; TRBD1 agrees at 12 bases. V lost 7 bases to trimming and J lost 7 bases; unmatched junction nucleotides: 14. This CDR3 region has 17 residues. The germline gives CDR1 LNHDA, CDR2 SQIVND (reference sequence). CDR3 coding DNA: TGTGCCAGTACCCGCGGTCGGGGACAGGGGGCGCTGAATGAGCAGTTCTTC. This encodes CASTRGRGQGALNEQFF.

This rearrangement joins TRBV19 to TRBJ2-7; TRBD1 matches 10 bases. CDR1 is LNHDA and CDR2 is SQIVND in the germline V gene (reference sequence). CDR3 size: 12 residues. CDR3 sequence: CGKDRGGNEQYF. Here the CDR3 DNA reads TGTGGCAAGGACAGGGGGGGCAACGAGCAGTACTTC.

The chain joins TRBV7-2 to TRBJ1-2; the match to TRBD1 covers 11 bases. This CDR3 comprises 15 residues. The trim removed 3 bases at V and 6 bases at J, leaving 6 bases unmatched. In germline, CDR1 is SGHTA, CDR2 FQGNSA. The CDR3 spells CASSFTGTGGDGYTF. CDR3 nucleotides: TGTGCCAGCAGCTTTACCGGGACAGGGGGAGATGGCTACACCTTC. Full variable domain (outside the CDR3, taken from reference TRBV7-2 and TRBJ1-2): GAGVSQSPSNKVTEKGKDVELRCDPISGHTALYWYRQSLGQGLEFLIYFQGNSAPDKSGLPSDRFSAERTGGSVSTLTIQRTQQEDSAVYLCASSFTGTGGDGYTFGSGTRLTVV.

The rearrangement joins TRBV23-1 to TRBJ2-7, with D possibly being TRBD1 (6 bases). TRBV23-1 belongs to the ORF category, with a function that is uncertain. V shed 9 bases and J shed 3 bases, with 21 bases lying between them. The CDR3 sequence is 15 residues long. Written as DNA, the CDR3 is TGCGCCAGGGTTTGGGGACAAAGAACGAACTACGAGCAGTACTTC. Its translation is CARVWGQRTNYEQYF.

The V call is TRBV27, the J call TRBJ1-5; a possible D gene is TRBD1 (5 bases). The V and J ends lost 2 bases and 3 bases respectively, with 8 bases between them. CDR1 and CDR2 (germline): MNHEY, SMNVEV (reference sequence). The CDR3 has 14 amino acids. This chain's CDR3 is CASSLQGSNQPQHF. The CDR3 coding sequence is TGTGCCAGCAGTTTACAGGGATCCAATCAGCCCCAGCATTTT.

V and J are TRBV10-3 and TRBJ1-1; perhaps TRBD1 as D (6 bases). The CDR3 is 14 amino acids. Trimming took 7 bases from V and 3 from J, leaving 15 bases between them. Germline V gives CDR1 ENHRY, CDR2 SYGVKD. CDR3 protein: CAITNRVFDTEAFF. CDR3 DNA sequence: TGTGCCATCACAAACAGGGTCTTTGACACTGAAGCTTTCTTT.

This clone has only one observation. CDR3 sequence (DNA): TGTGCCAGCAGCCAAGATGAAGTAGCGGGGGACGGCACAGATACGCAGTATTTT. The encoded protein is CASSQDEVAGDGTDTQYF. The gene calls are TRBV4-2 and TRBJ2-3; TRBD2 aligns across 9 bases. The germline V gene encodes CDR1 LGHNA and CDR2 YNFKEQ. The trim removed 0 bases at V and 1 base at J, leaving 8 bases unmatched. The CDR3 covers 18 residues.

The rearrangement joins TRBV30 to TRBJ1-1, with D unclear. Germline CDR1 reads GTSNPN; CDR2 reads SVGIG (reference sequence). The CDR3 is 12 residues long. Trimming took off 4 bases at V and 5 bases at J, with 11 bases between the two ends. CDR3 bases: TGTGCCTGGAATGCAGGAAGGACTGAAGCTTTCTTT. Translating it yields CAWNAGRTEAFF.

This chain joins TRBV6-4 and TRBJ2-3; TRBD2 agrees at 13 bases. The trim removed 0 bases at V and 4 bases at J, leaving 1 base unmatched. CDR1 is MRHNA, CDR2 SNTAGT, per germline. The CDR3 runs to 16 residues. CDR3: CASSDSLAGGPDTQYF. CDR3 nucleotides: TGTGCCAGCAGTGACTCACTAGCGGGAGGGCCAGATACGCAGTATTTT.

V and J are TRBV7-2 and TRBJ1-4, with TRBD1 matching over 8 bases. Germline CDR1 is SGHTA and CDR2 is FQGNSA. The V segment lost 5 bases and the J segment 6 bases; nucleotides outside the gene matches: 5. This CDR3 is built from 14 residues. This CDR3 reads CASSTGQGYEKLFF. CDR3 nucleotide sequence: TGTGCCAGCAGCACAGGACAGGGTTATGAAAAACTGTTTTTT. The variable domain in full, completed from reference TRBV7-2 and TRBJ1-4, reads GAGVSQSPSNKVTEKGKDVELRCDPISGHTALYWYRQSLGQGLEFLIYFQGNSAPDKSGLPSDRFSAERTGGSVSTLTIQRTQQEDSAVYLCASSTGQGYEKLFFGSGTQLSVL.

J is TRBJ1-2 and V is TRBV19; tentatively, D is TRBD1 (6 bases). V was clipped by 3 bases and J by 8 bases, with 16 bases between them. The CDR3 spans 14 residues. The V gene's germline CDR1 is LNHDA and CDR2 SQIVND (reference sequence). The CDR3 coding sequence is TGTGCCAGTAGTATTGACAGGTCAGCGGAGGGCTACACCTTC. Residues: CASSIDRSAEGYTF.

The genes are TRBV5-1 and TRBJ2-1; 14 positions agree with TRBD2. V shed 5 bases, J shed 10 bases, and the junction held 8 bases outside the gene matches. The CDR3 is 15 amino acids. Looked up from germline, CDR1 is SGHRS and CDR2 is YFSETQ. The CDR3 spells CASSSGLAGDNEQFF. For the CDR3, the DNA is TGCGCCAGCAGTTCGGGACTAGCGGGAGATAACGAGCAGTTCTTC.

This clone was recorded a few times. The chain employs TRBV9 and TRBJ1-4; a weak D match, TRBD1 (5 bases). Germline V lookup: CDR1 SGDLS, CDR2 YYNGEE. This CDR3 has 17 amino acids. V was pared by 4 bases and J by 0 bases, with 16 bases between. CDR3 in amino acids: CASSPIGATATNEKLFF. CDR3 in DNA: TGTGCCAGCAGCCCCATTGGGGCCACCGCAACTAATGAAAAACTGTTTTTT.

The chain employs TRBV5-6 and TRBJ1-6, with TRBD1 identical over 7 bases. V was clipped by 4 bases and J by 7 bases; unmatched bases: 5. This CDR3 comprises 14 residues. Germline loops: CDR1 SGHDT, CDR2 YYEEEE. The CDR3 nucleotides are TGTGCCAGCAGCCCCAGGGACAGAAATTCACCCCTCCACTTT. Amino acids: CASSPRDRNSPLHF. Variable domain in full (rest from reference TRBV5-6 and TRBJ1-6): DAGVTQSPTHLIKTRGQQVTLRCSPKSGHDTVSWYQQALGQGPQFIFQYYEEEERQRGNFPDRFSGHQFPNYSSELNVNALLLGDSALYLCASSPRDRNSPLHFGNGTRLTVT.

The chain uses TRBV3-1 (or the pseudogene TRBV3-2) and TRBJ1-2, with D maybe TRBD1 (5 bases). Trimming cost V 4 bases and J 5 bases, with 8 bases left between them. The V gene's germline CDR1 is LGHDT and CDR2 YNNKEL (reference sequence). The CDR3 runs to 12 residues. In DNA, the CDR3 is TGTGCCAGCAGCCTGACAGCTTATGGCTACACCTTC. As protein: CASSLTAYGYTF.

The V call is TRBV29-1, the J call TRBJ1-2; 7 positions match TRBD1. With 6 bases clipped from V and 6 bases from J, the junction kept 10 bases outside the gene matches. Germline CDR1 is SQVTM and CDR2 is ANQGSEA. The CDR3 covers 13 residues. For the CDR3, the DNA is TGCAGCGTGGGGAGACAGGGAAGGAATGGCTACACCTTC. It is translated as CSVGRQGRNGYTF.

The chain links TRBV19 to TRBJ1-1, with unresolved D. The ends were cut back, 8 bases at V and 1 base at J, with 14 bases in the middle. The CDR3 consists of 14 residues. The germline V gene has CDR1 LNHDA and CDR2 SQIVND (reference sequence). The CDR3 DNA sequence: TGTGCCAGTTCAACGGGTGGAGGGAACACTGAAGCTTTCTTT. Its translation is CASSTGGGNTEAFF.

The rearrangement links TRBV6-5 to TRBJ1-2; 7 bases line up with TRBD1. Trimming removed 6 bases from V and 6 bases from J; junction bases left unmatched: 7. Germline V lookup: CDR1 MNHEY, CDR2 SVGAGI. The CDR3 covers 13 residues. The CDR3 here is CASSFTTGHGYTF. In DNA form, the CDR3 reads TGTGCCAGCAGCTTTACGACAGGGCATGGCTACACCTTC.

The rearrangement links TRBV12-3 or TRBV12-4 to TRBJ2-1; the D gene is possibly TRBD1 (6 bases). CDR3 length equals 13 residues. Trimming removed 6 bases from V and 7 bases from J, with 13 bases in between. The CDR3 coding sequence is TGTGCCAGCAGCTCAACAGGGACAAATGAGCAGTTCTTC. Its translation is CASSSTGTNEQFF.

The rearrangement joins TRBV27 to TRBJ2-5; no reliable D call. Germline V gene lookup returns CDR1 MNHEY and CDR2 SMNVEV (reference sequence). V lost 5 bases, J lost 5 bases, and 12 bases lay in between. The length of the CDR3 is 13 residues. CDR3 in DNA: TGTGCCAGCAGTCTGGCTTCATCGGAGACCCAGTACTTC. Translated: CASSLASSETQYF.

The rearrangement joins TRBV19 to TRBJ2-7; TRBD1 matches 8 bases. The CDR3 is 13 amino acids. CDR1 is LNHDA, CDR2 SQIVND, per germline (reference sequence). V lost 4 bases, J lost 6 bases, and 5 bases stayed unmatched. The CDR3 protein is CASSTTDRAEQYF. The CDR3 coding sequence is TGTGCCAGTAGTACCACGGACAGGGCCGAGCAGTACTTC.

J is TRBJ2-5 and V is TRBV4-1; 14 bases agree with TRBD2. This CDR3 comprises 18 residues. Germline CDR1 is MGHRA and CDR2 is YSYEKL. The J segment lost 4 bases and the V segment lost 4 bases, leaving 11 bases of the junction unmatched. CDR3 amino acids: CASSRSGTSGRPPETQYF. The CDR3 nucleotides read TGCGCCAGCAGCCGGTCCGGGACTAGCGGGAGACCTCCAGAGACCCAGTACTTC.

The CDR3 coding sequence is TGCGCCAGCAGCTTGGACGGGGAGAGGGGCTACACCTTC. Protein product: CASSLDGERGYTF. The rearrangement links TRBV5-1 to TRBJ1-2; no clear D gene. This CDR3 contains 13 residues. V dropped 0 bases and J dropped 8 bases, with 11 bases sitting between them. Per the germline V gene, CDR1 is SGHRS and CDR2 is YFSETQ. Full variable domain (missing parts from reference TRBV5-1 and TRBJ1-2): KAGVTQTPRYLIKTRGQQVTLSCSPISGHRSVSWYQQTPGQGLQFLFEYFSETQRNKGNFPGRFSGRQFSNSRSEMNVSTLELGDSALYLCASSLDGERGYTFGSGTRLTVV.

The chain uses TRBV19 and TRBJ1-2; a possible D gene is TRBD1 (5 bases). The V end lost 5 bases, the J end lost 5 bases, and 15 bases lay between the germline ends. The CDR3 has 14 amino acids. Germline V gives CDR1 LNHDA, CDR2 SQIVND (reference sequence). The CDR3 sequence is CASSHPTKGYGYTF. The DNA for the CDR3 is TGTGCCAGTAGTCACCCGACCAAGGGGTATGGCTACACCTTC.